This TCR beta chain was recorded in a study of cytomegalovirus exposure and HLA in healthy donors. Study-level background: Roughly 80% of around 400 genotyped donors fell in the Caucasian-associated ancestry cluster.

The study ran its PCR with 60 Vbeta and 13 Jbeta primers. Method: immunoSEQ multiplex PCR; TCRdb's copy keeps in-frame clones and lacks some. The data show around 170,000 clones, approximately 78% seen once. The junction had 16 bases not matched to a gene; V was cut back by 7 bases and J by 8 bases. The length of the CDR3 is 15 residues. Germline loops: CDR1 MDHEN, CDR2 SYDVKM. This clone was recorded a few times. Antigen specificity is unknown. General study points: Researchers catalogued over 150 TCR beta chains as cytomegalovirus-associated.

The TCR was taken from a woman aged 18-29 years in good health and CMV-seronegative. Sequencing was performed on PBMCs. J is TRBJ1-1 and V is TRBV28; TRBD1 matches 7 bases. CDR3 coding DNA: TGTGCCAGCACCCTAGCCGGGGACAGCCTCCTCGAAGCTTTCTTT. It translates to CASTLAGDSLLEAFF.